This passage covers 25 T cell receptor beta chains from one sample sequenced in a study of blood T cell repertoires in COVID-19. Method: immunoSEQ multiplex PCR; TCRdb's copy keeps in-frame clones and lacks some. The sample carries under 350,000 clones, around 86% recorded once. Sequencing input: PBMCs or T cells enriched from blood (not recorded which). Receptor source: a man aged 30 to 39 who had recovered from COVID-19.

The chain uses TRBV27 and TRBJ1-5; 8 nucleotides line up with TRBD1. CDR3 length: 18 residues. Trimming took 2 bases from V and 0 from J; bases not matched to a gene: 9. Germline CDR1 MNHEY, CDR2 SMNVEV (reference sequence). CDR3 protein: CASSLKGPGQDSNQPQHF. The CDR3 DNA is TGTGCCAGCAGTTTAAAGGGTCCGGGACAGGATAGCAATCAGCCCCAGCATTTT.

This clone was counted between two and nine times. The V gene is TRBV7-9, the J gene TRBJ1-1; TRBD1 agrees at 8 bases. CDR3 size: 15 residues. Trimming at V came to 4 bases and at J to 7 bases, leaving 11 bases not matched to a gene. CDR1 SEHNR and CDR2 FQNEAQ come from the germline V gene (reference sequence). CDR3 nucleotides: TGTGCCAGCAGCTCGCAGGGGGCGCAGTGGGATGAAGCTTTCTTT. Translated, it gives CASSSQGAQWDEAFF.

This clone was observed many times. The sample carries other DNA sequences with the same CDR3. The chain carries TRBV5-1 and TRBJ2-5; D is uncertain. Per germline, CDR1 SGHRS and CDR2 YFSETQ. The CDR3 has 13 residues. Trimming shortened V by 2 bases and J by 5 bases, and 10 bases separated the two germline ends. CDR3 sequence reads: CASSFGGQETQYF. CDR3 bases: TGCGCCAGCAGCTTCGGCGGTCAGGAGACCCAGTACTTC. The full variable domain, completed using reference TRBV5-1 and TRBJ2-5, is KAGVTQTPRYLIKTRGQQVTLSCSPISGHRSVSWYQQTPGQGLQFLFEYFSETQRNKGNFPGRFSGRQFSNSRSEMNVSTLELGDSALYLCASSFGGQETQYFGPGTRLLVL.

This clone was observed a single time. This sequence joins TRBV29-1 and TRBJ1-2, with a tentative D call TRBD1 (5 bases). CDR1 and CDR2 (germline): SQVTM, ANQGSEA. This CDR3 has 13 residues. With 3 bases removed from V and 2 bases from J, the gap between germline ends came to 10 bases. The CDR3 nucleotides are TGCAGCGTTGAGTTAGGACACAACTATGGCTACACCTTC. This codes for CSVELGHNYGYTF.

The rearrangement links TRBV11-2 to TRBJ1-1; 7 bases align to TRBD1. Trimming cost V 5 bases and J 3 bases; bases outside gene matches: 9. CDR1 is SGHAT, CDR2 FQNNGV, per germline. The CDR3 runs 15 residues. The CDR3 bases are TGTGCCAGCAGCCCCAGGGGGGTAGGGGACACTGAAGCTTTCTTT. Encoded protein: CASSPRGVGDTEAFF. Looking up the rest from reference TRBV11-2 and TRBJ1-1 gives the full variable domain: EAGVAQSPRYKIIEKRQSVAFWCNPISGHATLYWYQQILGQGPKLLIQFQNNGVVDDSQLPKDRFSAERLKGVDSTLKIQPAKLEDSAVYLCASSPRGVGDTEAFFGQGTRLTVV.

The chain couples TRBV27 to TRBJ2-7, with 9 positions matching TRBD2. Trimming at V came to 3 bases and at J to 3 bases, leaving 6 bases not matched to a gene. The CDR3 has 15 residues. In germline, CDR1 is MNHEY, CDR2 SMNVEV (reference sequence). The CDR3 loop reads CASSFRRTSDYEQYF. CDR3 bases: TGTGCCAGCAGTTTTCGTAGGACTAGCGACTACGAGCAGTACTTC.

The V gene is TRBV5-3, the J gene TRBJ2-3, with 14 bases identical to TRBD2. TRBV5-3 is placed among ORFs of uncertain function. This CDR3 has 21 amino acids. V was pared by 7 bases and J by 5 bases, with 24 bases of the junction left unmatched. Here the CDR3 reads CARPRSGKPKTSGGAGDTQYF. The DNA for the CDR3 is TGTGCCAGACCCCGCTCGGGGAAGCCTAAGACTAGCGGGGGGGCCGGAGATACGCAGTATTTT.

The V and J genes are TRBV28 and TRBJ2-3; tentatively, D is TRBD2 (6 bases). Per germline, CDR1 MDHEN and CDR2 SYDVKM. The V end was cut by 4 bases, the J end by 0 bases, with 14 bases between. This CDR3 spans 16 amino acids. The CDR3 loop is CASSSYFGGSTDTQYF. Written as DNA, the CDR3 is TGTGCCAGCAGTTCCTATTTTGGGGGGAGCACAGATACGCAGTATTTT.

The J gene is TRBJ1-1, the V gene TRBV12-3 or TRBV12-4, with D perhaps matching TRBD1 (5 bases). CDR3 length equals 13 residues. Trimming removed 1 base from V and 8 bases from J, with 11 bases in between. The CDR3 is CASSLVAGTEAFF. In DNA, the CDR3 is TGTGCCAGCAGTTTAGTTGCGGGGACCGAAGCTTTCTTT.

This sequence joins TRBV12-2 and TRBJ1-5; no DNA check was done on the table's D call, TRBD1. TRBV12-2 is a known pseudogene. The length of the CDR3 is 15 residues. Written as DNA, the CDR3 is TGTGCAAGTCGCTTTATGCAGGATAGCAATCAGCCCCAGCATTTT. Its protein product is CASRFMQDSNQPQHF.

A single count supports this clone. The chain joins TRBV19 to TRBJ2-7, with D perhaps matching TRBD1 (5 bases). The CDR3 runs 14 residues. CDR1 is LNHDA, CDR2 SQIVND, per germline (reference sequence). Between the trimmed V and J ends, which lost 7 bases and 0 bases, there was a span of 13 bases. CDR3 DNA: TGTGCCAGTACCACGACAGCAACCTCCTACGAGCAGTACTTC. This gives the protein CASTTTATSYEQYF.

In regard to this clone: At one end the junction does not follow the germline gene, possibly because of a read error. The chain is built from TRBV3-1 (or the pseudogene TRBV3-2) and TRBJ2-3; 9 bases line up with TRBD1. The CDR3 loop spans 16 amino acids. In germline, CDR1 is LGHDT, CDR2 YNNKEL (reference sequence). CDR3 sequence: CASSKDRTGVRDTQYF. CDR3 sequence (DNA): TGTGCCAGCAGCAAAGACCGGACAGGGGTCAGAGATACGCAGTATTTT.

V and J are TRBV5-5 and TRBJ1-2; 9 bases align to TRBD1. Germline CDR1 is SGHKS and CDR2 is YYEKEE (reference sequence). After removal of 0 bases from V and 8 bases from J, the junction contained 8 bases not matched to a gene. The CDR3 loop spans 15 amino acids. The CDR3 nucleotides read TGTGCCAGCAGCTTGGACCTACAGGGGGCGTTGGGCTACACCTTC. The encoded protein is CASSLDLQGALGYTF. Looking up the rest from reference TRBV5-5 and TRBJ1-2 gives the full variable domain: DAGVTQSPTHLIKTRGQQVTLRCSPISGHKSVSWYQQVLGQGPQFIFQYYEKEERGRGNFPDRFSARQFPNYSSELNVNALLLGDSALYLCASSLDLQGALGYTFGSGTRLTVV.

The chain links TRBV4-2 to TRBJ1-1; TRBD1 agrees at 8 bases. Per germline, CDR1 LGHNA and CDR2 YNFKEQ. J gave up 1 base and V 0 bases, and 4 bases lay outside the gene matches. The CDR3 loop spans 16 amino acids. DNA of the CDR3: TGTGCCAGCAGCCAAGACTGGACAGGGCGGAACACTGAAGCTTTCTTT. This translates into CASSQDWTGRNTEAFF.

The chain links TRBV5-1 to TRBJ2-5, with 8 bases fitting TRBD2. J lost 5 bases, V lost 7 bases, and 13 bases had no gene match. This CDR3 region has 15 residues. Per germline, CDR1 SGHRS and CDR2 YFSETQ. CDR3 nucleotide sequence: TGCGCCAGCCCGGGGTTCGGGAGGGTACTGGAGACCCAGTACTTC. It codes for CASPGFGRVLETQYF. Using reference TRBV5-1 and TRBJ2-5 for the parts outside the CDR3, the full variable domain is KAGVTQTPRYLIKTRGQQVTLSCSPISGHRSVSWYQQTPGQGLQFLFEYFSETQRNKGNFPGRFSGRQFSNSRSEMNVSTLELGDSALYLCASPGFGRVLETQYFGPGTRLLVL.

The J gene is TRBJ2-3, the V gene TRBV6-5; D is uncertain. This CDR3 is 15 amino acids long. Trimming shortened V by 6 bases and J by 2 bases, and 15 bases separated the two germline ends. Per the germline V gene, CDR1 is MNHEY and CDR2 is SVGAGI. CDR3 sequence: CASSRQGIITDTQYF. CDR3 nucleotide sequence: TGTGCCAGCAGCCGACAAGGCATCATCACAGATACGCAGTATTTT.

Comment on this clone: This sample includes further DNA sequences coding for the same CDR3. CDR3 amino acids: CASRLLSGGNVNEQFF. In DNA form, the CDR3 reads TGTGCCAGCCGCCTTTTGTCGGGCGGGAATGTCAATGAGCAGTTCTTC. The chain joins TRBV11-3 to TRBJ2-1; D perhaps matches TRBD2 (6 bases). From germline, CDR1 is SGHNT and CDR2 YENEEA. V lost 8 bases to trimming and J lost 6 bases, with 23 bases between them. The CDR3 loop spans 16 amino acids.

The chain has TRBV2 and TRBJ2-4; D ambiguous. V gave up 7 bases and J gave up 6 bases, with 16 bases separating them. The CDR3 is made up of 14 amino acids. In germline, CDR1 is SNHLY, CDR2 FYNNEI. CDR3 sequence (DNA): TGTGCCAGCAAAGAATGGCAGACTTTAAACATTCAGTACTTC. Its translation is CASKEWQTLNIQYF.

The V call is TRBV9, the J call TRBJ1-2; D gene unclear. V dropped 0 bases and J dropped 2 bases, with 8 bases sitting between them. The CDR3 sequence is 14 residues long. Germline V gives CDR1 SGDLS, CDR2 YYNGEE. This CDR3 reads CASSVVGGNYGYTF. CDR3 DNA sequence: TGTGCCAGCAGCGTAGTAGGCGGAAACTATGGCTACACCTTC.

This clone was recorded once. The chain is built from TRBV2 and TRBJ1-5; tentative D call: TRBD1 (6 bases). The germline V gene encodes CDR1 SNHLY and CDR2 FYNNEI. The CDR3 has 13 amino acids. Deletions cut 4 bases from V and 9 bases from J, with 13 bases between. CDR3 coding DNA: TGTGCCAGCAGTGGGGGGAAGGACAGGCCCCAGCATTTT. It translates to CASSGGKDRPQHF.

The J gene is TRBJ2-7, the V gene TRBV10-2, with unresolved D. The CDR3 covers 13 residues. Trimming cost V 4 bases and J 3 bases, with 10 bases left between them. Germline V CDR1 and CDR2: WSHSY, SAAADI. The CDR3 DNA follows: TGCGCCAGCAGTGCCAGCGCGCTCTACGAGCAGTACTTC. Its protein is CASSASALYEQYF.

Here the CDR3 reads CASSEARSAEPQHF. In nucleotides, the CDR3 is TGTGCCAGCAGTGAAGCGCGGTCGGCAGAGCCCCAGCATTTT. This rearrangement joins TRBV6-1 to TRBJ1-5; D ambiguous. This CDR3 comprises 14 residues. V lost 0 bases and J lost 8, with 11 bases in between. CDR1 is MNHNS and CDR2 is SASEGT in the germline V gene.

The rearrangement uses TRBV11-3 and TRBJ2-3; D is ambiguous. The CDR3 covers 15 residues. V was shortened by 4 bases and J by 0 bases, with 11 bases between the two germline ends. Per germline, CDR1 SGHNT and CDR2 YENEEA. The CDR3 coding sequence is TGTGCCAGCAGCTGGAGAACTTCTAGCACAGATACGCAGTATTTT. Translating gives CASSWRTSSTDTQYF.

In DNA form, the CDR3 reads TGTGCCAGCAGCCAGACAGGGAGCTACGAGCAGTACTTC. Protein: CASSQTGSYEQYF. This chain joins TRBV11-3 and TRBJ2-7; 7 bases are shared with TRBD1. The junction had 4 bases not matched to a gene; V was cut back by 5 bases and J by 3 bases. This CDR3 comprises 13 residues. Germline loops: CDR1 SGHNT, CDR2 YENEEA. Using reference TRBV11-3 and TRBJ2-7 for the parts outside the CDR3, the full variable domain is EAGVVQSPRYKIIEKKQPVAFWCNPISGHNTLYWYLQNLGQGPELLIRYENEEAVDDSQLPKDRFSAERLKGVDSTLKIQPAELGDSAVYLCASSQTGSYEQYFGPGTRLTVT.

The chain combines TRBV18 with TRBJ2-2, with 9 bases identical to TRBD1. Germline trimming cut 4 bases from V and 7 bases from J; bases unmatched to any gene: 7. The V gene's germline CDR1 is KGHSH and CDR2 LQKENI. The CDR3 has 15 residues. The chain's CDR3 is CASSRDTGGHGELFF. CDR3 DNA sequence: TGTGCCAGCTCACGTGACACAGGGGGCCACGGGGAGCTGTTTTTT.